These 30 T cell receptor beta chains were sequenced from one sample in a study of CD8 T cells in ankylosing spondylitis. Study-level findings and limits: There was a TCR beta motif, made of several highly homologous variants, that appeared characteristic of ankylosing spondylitis blood.

These receptors lack a known antigen. Using its own MiXCR run on the 5' RACE reads, TCRdb lists one record per CDR3 protein. The sample yields hundreds of thousands of distinct CDR3 sequences, approximately 10% seen once. The sample comprised blood, either unsorted or a sorted T cell fraction (not recorded which). The source is a male donor with ankylosing spondylitis.

The chain links TRBV20-1 to TRBJ1-2; 7 bases align to TRBD1. V lost 0 bases and J lost 4; bases outside the gene matches: 8. The germline CDR1 and CDR2 sequences are DFQATT and SNEGSKA (reference sequence). CDR3 length equals 15 residues. The CDR3 coding sequence is TGCAGTGCTAGAGATCCAGCCAGGGGGATCTATGGCTACACCTTC. It is translated as CSARDPARGIYGYTF.

This clonotype has just a few counts. The chain couples TRBV5-1 to TRBJ2-7; possible D gene TRBD2, 5 bases. This CDR3 is built from 13 residues. Germline lookup yields CDR1 SGHRS and CDR2 YFSETQ. Trimming cost V 4 bases and J 3 bases, with 11 bases left between them. This CDR3 is CASSQPRDYEQYF. The CDR3 DNA follows: TGCGCCAGCAGCCAACCCCGGGACTACGAGCAGTACTTC.

This clonotype occurred a few times. This rearrangement joins TRBV6-1 to TRBJ2-1; D is unresolved. CDR1 is MNHNS, CDR2 SASEGT, per germline. This CDR3 region has 15 residues. V was clipped by 8 bases and J by 3 bases, with 17 bases between them. CDR3 nucleotides: TGTGCCAGCGGCTCCCTTGGGTGGGGCTACAATGAGCAGTTCTTC. It is translated as CASGSLGWGYNEQFF.

This clonotype occurred a few times. V gene TRBV7-2 combines with J gene TRBJ2-7, with D perhaps TRBD2 (6 bases). The V and J ends lost 6 bases and 2 bases respectively, with 11 bases between them. This CDR3 spans 13 amino acids. Germline CDR1 and CDR2: SGHTA and FQGNSA. CDR3 coding DNA: TGTGCCAGCAGTAATGCGGGACCCTACGAGCAGTACTTC. Its protein is CASSNAGPYEQYF.

The V call is TRBV7-6, the J call TRBJ2-7; the D gene could be TRBD1 or TRBD2 (5 bases each). Per the germline V gene, CDR1 is SGHVS and CDR2 is FNYEAQ. The V gene lost 1 base and the J gene lost 4 bases, with 14 bases spanning the gap. The CDR3 contains 15 residues. The CDR3 DNA is TGTGCCAGCAGCTTAGGAGTCGGGGCAGCATACGAGCAGTACTTC. The encoded protein is CASSLGVGAAYEQYF.

The sample holds a few counts of this clonotype. The rearrangement uses TRBV12-3 or TRBV12-4 and TRBJ2-4; the D is unclear. V dropped 4 bases and J dropped 0 bases, with 13 bases sitting between them. This CDR3 region has 16 residues. The CDR3 loop reads CASSSETHLAKNIQYF. In DNA form, the CDR3 reads TGTGCCAGCAGTTCCGAGACTCATCTAGCCAAAAACATTCAGTACTTC.

The chain couples TRBV24-1 to TRBJ1-4, with D uncertain. Trimming removed 12 bases at V and 0 bases at J, with 16 bases between. From germline, CDR1 is KGHDR and CDR2 SFDVKD. The CDR3 runs 15 residues. For the CDR3, the DNA is TGTGCCGCACGACGATGCATCGCAACTAATGAAAAACTGTTTTTT. This translates into CAARRCIATNEKLFF.

This clonotype was detected a few times. The rearrangement uses TRBV20-1 and TRBJ1-1; D possibly corresponds to TRBD1 (6 bases). CDR1 is DFQATT, CDR2 SNEGSKA, per germline (reference sequence). The CDR3 totals 12 residues. V lost 5 bases, J lost 7 bases, and 14 bases lay in between. In DNA, the CDR3 is TGCAGTGCTGGGGGGGCAGGCTTTGAAGCTTTCTTT. Its protein product is CSAGGAGFEAFF.

This clonotype was counted many times. The rearrangement uses TRBV7-2 and TRBJ2-5; D remains ambiguous. This CDR3 region has 14 residues. The V and J ends lost 4 bases and 0 bases respectively, with 9 bases between them. Germline V CDR1 and CDR2: SGHTA, FQGNSA. Written as DNA, the CDR3 is TGTGCCAGCAGCTCCGCAATGTACCAAGAGACCCAGTACTTC. Translation gives CASSSAMYQETQYF.

The table lists this clonotype with a few counts. This sequence joins TRBV5-5 and TRBJ1-2; D is unresolved. The CDR3 has 13 residues. Trimming removed 4 bases at V and 8 bases at J, with 15 bases between. Looked up from germline, CDR1 is SGHKS and CDR2 is YYEKEE (reference sequence). Written as DNA, the CDR3 is TGTGCCAGCAGCCTCGGTTTCCTTGGAGGCTACACCTTC. Translating gives CASSLGFLGGYTF.

This clonotype came up once. V gene TRBV4-2 combines with J gene TRBJ2-5, with TRBD2 matching over 10 bases. Germline V gene sequence: CDR1 LGHNA, CDR2 YNFKEQ. The V gene end was trimmed by 5 bases and the J gene end by 3 bases; junction bases not matched to a gene: 9. The CDR3 is 16 residues long. This CDR3 is CASSDRGLAFEETQYF. The CDR3 DNA reads TGTGCCAGCAGCGACCGGGGACTAGCGTTTGAAGAGACCCAGTACTTC.

This chain joins TRBV20-1 and TRBJ2-2, with 7 bases lining up with TRBD2. Germline values: CDR1 DFQATT, CDR2 SNEGSKA (reference sequence). Trimming at V came to 2 bases and at J to 1 base, leaving 4 bases not matched to a gene. The CDR3 has 15 residues. The CDR3 nucleotides are TGCAGTGCTAGATCCCTAGCGGTGAACACCGGGGAGCTGTTTTTT. This translates into CSARSLAVNTGELFF.

The gene calls are TRBV11-2 and TRBJ2-2, with D possibly matching TRBD1 (5 bases). Germline V CDR1 and CDR2: SGHAT, FQNNGV. With 7 bases removed from V and 9 bases from J, the gap between germline ends came to 18 bases. The CDR3 length is 14 residues. CDR3 DNA sequence: TGTGCCAGCACCCTAGACAGAGGCCAGCGGGAGCTGTTTTTT. It codes for CASTLDRGQRELFF.

This clonotype was seen many times. This sequence joins TRBV7-9 and TRBJ1-6, with D perhaps matching TRBD1 (6 bases). This CDR3 has 16 residues. Germline CDR1 reads SEHNR; CDR2 reads FQNEAQ (reference sequence). V shed 3 bases and J shed 0 bases, with 9 bases lying between them. The CDR3 sequence: CASSLGAGSYNSPLHF. As DNA, the CDR3 is TGTGCCAGCAGCTTGGGGGCTGGCTCCTATAATTCACCCCTCCACTTT.

About this clonotype itself: Relative to the germline gene, one junction end is altered; a read error may explain this. The genes are TRBV29-1 and TRBJ2-3; D is unresolved. The CDR3 is made up of 13 amino acids. Germline-derived CDR1 and CDR2 are SQVTM and ANQGSEA. The DNA of the CDR3 is TGCAGCGTTGCAGCAGATAGCACAGATACGCTGTATTTT. This sequence encodes CSVAADSTDTLYF.

This clonotype showed up many times. The chain uses TRBV29-1 and TRBJ1-1; TRBD1 is a possible D gene (6 bases). Trimming pared 3 bases from V and 2 bases from J, leaving 13 bases between. Germline V gene sequence: CDR1 SQVTM, CDR2 ANQGSEA. The CDR3 spans 14 residues. CDR3 sequence (DNA): TGCAGCGTTGAGGGGACACCCACTAACACTGAAGCTTTCTTT. Translation gives CSVEGTPTNTEAFF.

The table lists this clonotype with a few counts. The chain combines TRBV13 with TRBJ2-3; 11 bases map to TRBD2. The ends lost 2 bases at V and 2 bases at J; junction bases unmatched: 6. Per germline, CDR1 PRHDT and CDR2 FYEKMQ (reference sequence). CDR3 size: 17 residues. The CDR3 DNA reads as TGTGCCAGCAGCTTAAGACTAGCGGGATACTCCACAGATACGCAGTATTTT. The encoded protein is CASSLRLAGYSTDTQYF.

This clonotype showed up many times. This rearrangement joins TRBV27 to TRBJ2-1, with D tentatively TRBD1 (6 bases). The CDR3 spans 16 residues. Germline values: CDR1 MNHEY, CDR2 SMNVEV (reference sequence). Trimming took off 3 bases at V and 1 base at J, with 13 bases between the two ends. CDR3 nucleotide sequence: TGTGCCAGCAGTTTTTTGGGGGCCCTTTCCTACAATGAGCAGTTCTTC. This gives the protein CASSFLGALSYNEQFF.

The rearrangement uses TRBV10-3 and TRBJ2-3; no clear D. V lost 8 bases to trimming and J lost 2 bases, with 11 bases between them. This CDR3 contains 13 residues. Germline V gives CDR1 ENHRY, CDR2 SYGVKD. The DNA of the CDR3 is TGTGCCATCTCCCCAGGAGACACAGATACGCAGTATTTT. Translated: CAISPGDTDTQYF.

The V and J genes are TRBV5-1 and TRBJ1-2; tentatively, D is TRBD1 (6 bases). Germline CDR1 reads SGHRS; CDR2 reads YFSETQ. The length of the CDR3 is 14 residues. Trimming stripped 4 bases from V and 8 bases from J, with 18 bases between. The CDR3 sequence is CASSVVGAGDGYTF. The CDR3 nucleotides are TGCGCCAGCAGCGTCGTGGGCGCAGGGGACGGCTACACCTTC.

This clonotype was observed at least ten times. The chain couples TRBV5-4 to TRBJ1-4; TRBD1 matches at 9 bases. The germline V gene has CDR1 SGHNT and CDR2 YYREEE (reference sequence). V trimming: 4 bases; J trimming: 6 bases; junction bases outside the gene matches: 4. This CDR3 is 14 amino acids long. The CDR3 sequence is CASSRTGVDEKLFF. Written as DNA, the CDR3 is TGTGCCAGCAGCAGGACAGGGGTCGATGAAAAACTGTTTTTT.

This clonotype has a handful of counts. The CDR3 region has the DNA TGCGCCAGCAGCTTGGGCCCAGCCAGGGAGACCCAGTACTTC. Translation gives CASSLGPARETQYF. The chain links TRBV5-1 to TRBJ2-5; D unresolved. Germline CDR1 and CDR2: SGHRS and YFSETQ. The CDR3 covers 14 residues. The ends were cut back, 0 bases at V and 5 bases at J, with 11 bases in the middle. The full variable domain, rest sourced from reference TRBV5-1 and TRBJ2-5, is KAGVTQTPRYLIKTRGQQVTLSCSPISGHRSVSWYQQTPGQGLQFLFEYFSETQRNKGNFPGRFSGRQFSNSRSEMNVSTLELGDSALYLCASSLGPARETQYFGPGTRLLVL.

This clonotype occurred a few times. The chain employs TRBV6-1 and TRBJ2-1; 7 bases are shared with TRBD2. This CDR3 is built from 19 residues. With V trimmed by 6 bases and J by 2 bases, 19 bases remained unmatched. Germline V gene sequence: CDR1 MNHNS, CDR2 SASEGT. Here the CDR3 DNA reads TGTGCCAGCAGCCTAACCGGGACTATGCGACGACCCACCTACAATGAGCAGTTCTTC. Protein sequence: CASSLTGTMRRPTYNEQFF.

There are a few counts of this clonotype. V is TRBV7-9 and J is TRBJ2-3, with TRBD2 matching over 10 bases. The CDR3 length is 15 residues. Trimming cost V 8 bases and J 5 bases; bases outside gene matches: 10. Germline lookup yields CDR1 SEHNR and CDR2 FQNEAQ (reference sequence). CDR3 region: CASGRLAGLGDTQYF. In DNA, the CDR3 is TGTGCCAGCGGCAGACTAGCGGGTTTGGGAGATACGCAGTATTTT.

This clonotype was detected only a few times. DNA for the CDR3: TGCAGTGCTAGAGAGGGAGGCAGAGCCTACGAGCAGTACTTC. Amino acids: CSAREGGRAYEQYF. This chain uses TRBV20-1 with TRBJ2-7, with D maybe TRBD2 (6 bases). CDR1 is DFQATT, CDR2 SNEGSKA, per germline (reference sequence). V was cut by 0 bases and J by 2 bases, with 11 bases left in between. There are 14 residues in the CDR3.

The chain couples TRBV12-3 or TRBV12-4 to TRBJ1-4, with 11 bases fitting TRBD1. After removal of 1 base from V and 8 bases from J, the junction contained 9 bases not matched to a gene. The length of the CDR3 is 17 residues. This chain's CDR3 is CASSLGYPGQGEEKLFF. The CDR3 DNA sequence: TGTGCCAGCAGTTTAGGGTACCCGGGACAGGGGGAAGAAAAACTGTTTTTT.

This clonotype appeared a few times. The V gene is TRBV19, the J gene TRBJ1-1; TRBD1 is a possible D gene (5 bases). CDR3 length: 14 amino acids. Germline V gene data show CDR1 as LNHDA and CDR2 as SQIVND (reference sequence). V lost 7 bases and J 5 bases, leaving 17 bases between the germline ends. The CDR3 DNA follows: TGTGCCAGTACTTCAGTCGGGGGAACTACTGAAGCTTTCTTT. This codes for CASTSVGGTTEAFF.

In this sample, this clonotype turned up a few times. The rearrangement joins TRBV20-1 to TRBJ2-5; no reliable D call. Trimming shortened V by 3 bases and J by 3 bases, and 8 bases separated the two germline ends. The CDR3 covers 12 residues. CDR1 and CDR2 (germline): DFQATT, SNEGSKA (reference sequence). The CDR3 protein is CSARQFKETQYF. In nucleotides, the CDR3 is TGCAGTGCTAGGCAGTTTAAAGAGACCCAGTACTTC.

The table lists this clonotype with many counts. The CDR3 is CASSRLATNTGELFF. As DNA, the CDR3 is TGTGCCAGCAGCCGACTAGCTACGAACACCGGGGAGCTGTTTTTT. The rearrangement joins TRBV6-2 or TRBV6-3 to TRBJ2-2; TRBD2 aligns across 7 bases. The length of the CDR3 is 15 residues. CDR1 is MNHEY, CDR2 SVGEGT, per germline. The ends lost 6 bases at V and 0 bases at J; junction bases unmatched: 4.

The rearrangement links TRBV28 to TRBJ2-7; weak D call: TRBD2 (5 bases). V lost 6 bases and J lost 5, with 11 bases in between. The germline gives CDR1 MDHEN, CDR2 SYDVKM. The CDR3 totals 12 residues. The CDR3 here is CASRSPGDEQYF. In DNA form, the CDR3 reads TGTGCCAGCAGATCCCCCGGGGACGAGCAGTACTTC.